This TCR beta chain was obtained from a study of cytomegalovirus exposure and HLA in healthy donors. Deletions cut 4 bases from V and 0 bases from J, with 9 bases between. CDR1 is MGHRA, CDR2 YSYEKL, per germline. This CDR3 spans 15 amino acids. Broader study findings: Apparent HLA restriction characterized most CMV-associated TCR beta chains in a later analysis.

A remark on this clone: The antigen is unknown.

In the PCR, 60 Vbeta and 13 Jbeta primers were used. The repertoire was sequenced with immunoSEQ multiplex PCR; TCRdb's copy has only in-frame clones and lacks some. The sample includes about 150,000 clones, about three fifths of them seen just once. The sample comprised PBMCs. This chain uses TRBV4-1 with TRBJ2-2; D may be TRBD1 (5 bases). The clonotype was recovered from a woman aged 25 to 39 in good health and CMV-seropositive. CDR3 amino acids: CASSLRTTNTGELFF. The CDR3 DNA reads TGCGCCAGCAGCCTTAGGACAACGAACACCGGGGAGCTGTTTTTT.